These 3 T cell receptor beta chains share one sample of origin, sequenced in a study of blood T cell repertoires in COVID-19. Profiling relied on immunoSEQ multiplex PCR, and the TCRdb table lists in-frame clones only, not all of them. Of 250,000 to 400,000 clones listed, approximately 88% are singletons. Sequenced sample: PBMCs or T cells enriched from blood (not recorded which). The receptors were sampled from a man in his 60s who had recovered from COVID-19.

Of note for this clone: At one boundary the junction diverges from the germline segment, which might be a read error. The CDR3 is CASRVVASTDTQYF. The DNA for the CDR3 is TGTGCCAGCAGGGTTGTAGCCAGCACGGATACGCAGTATTTT. This sequence joins TRBV7-2 and TRBJ2-3; D is ambiguous. This CDR3 comprises 14 residues. In germline, CDR1 is SGHTA, CDR2 FQGNSA.

V gene TRBV5-1 combines with J gene TRBJ1-1, with 7 bases lining up with TRBD1. The trim removed 0 bases at V and 1 base at J, leaving 6 bases unmatched. The CDR3 totals 16 residues. CDR1 is SGHRS, CDR2 YFSETQ, per germline. In nucleotides, the CDR3 is TGCGCCAGCAGCTTGGAGGGGGCCCGTGAGAACACTGAAGCTTTCTTT. This gives the protein CASSLEGARENTEAFF.

This clone appeared once. The gene calls are TRBV6-5 and TRBJ2-3, with TRBD2 matching 11 bases. The CDR3 is 15 residues long. Trimming removed 6 bases from V and 2 bases from J; junction bases left unmatched: 4. CDR1 and CDR2 (germline): MNHEY, SVGAGI. The CDR3 loop reads CASRNSGRVTDTQYF. The DNA for the CDR3 is TGTGCCAGCAGGAATAGCGGGAGGGTCACAGATACGCAGTATTTT.